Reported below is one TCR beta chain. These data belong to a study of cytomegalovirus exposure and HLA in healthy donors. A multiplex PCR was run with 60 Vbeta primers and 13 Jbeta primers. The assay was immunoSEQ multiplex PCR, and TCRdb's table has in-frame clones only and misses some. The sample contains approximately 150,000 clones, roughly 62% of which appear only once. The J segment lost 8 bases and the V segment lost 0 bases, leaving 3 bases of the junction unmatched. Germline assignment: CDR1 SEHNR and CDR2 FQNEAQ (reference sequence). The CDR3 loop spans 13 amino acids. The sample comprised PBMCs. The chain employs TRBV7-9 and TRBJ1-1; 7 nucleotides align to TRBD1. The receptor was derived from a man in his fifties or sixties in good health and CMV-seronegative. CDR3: CASSLALGQEAFF. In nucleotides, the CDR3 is TGTGCCAGCAGCTTAGCGTTGGGACAGGAAGCTTTCTTT.